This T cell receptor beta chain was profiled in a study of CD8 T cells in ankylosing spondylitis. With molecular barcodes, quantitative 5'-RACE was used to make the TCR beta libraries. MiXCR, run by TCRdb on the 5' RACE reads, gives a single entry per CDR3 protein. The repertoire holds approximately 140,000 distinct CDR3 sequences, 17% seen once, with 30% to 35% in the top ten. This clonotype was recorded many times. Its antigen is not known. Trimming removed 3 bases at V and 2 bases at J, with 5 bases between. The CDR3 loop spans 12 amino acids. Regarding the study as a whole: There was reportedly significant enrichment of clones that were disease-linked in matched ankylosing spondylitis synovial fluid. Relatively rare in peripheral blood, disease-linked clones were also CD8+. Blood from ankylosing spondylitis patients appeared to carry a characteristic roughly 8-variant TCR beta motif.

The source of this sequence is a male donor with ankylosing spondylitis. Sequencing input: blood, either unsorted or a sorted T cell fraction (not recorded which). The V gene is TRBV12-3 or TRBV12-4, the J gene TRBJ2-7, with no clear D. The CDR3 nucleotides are TGTGCCAGCAGTTTCGGACCCTACGAGCAGTACTTC. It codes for CASSFGPYEQYF.